This entry is about one T cell receptor beta chain. This clonotype has a handful of counts. The clone's antigen remains unknown. Base quality data are lacking; no much larger clone is found one base away. Libraries were made using PCR. At the Johns Hopkins FTIC core, DNA from the cultured CD4+ T cells underwent TCR sequencing with the Oncomine TCR Beta short-read assay. The QIAamp micro DNA kit was used to extract genomic DNA from the cultured CD4+ T cells. Oncomine TCR Beta libraries from cultured CD4+ T cells were pooled with unique dual indexes and sequenced on an Illumina iSeq 100. The paper's data handling went like this. Non-productive sequences were removed, and CDR3s that did not start with C, did not end with F or W, or were shorter than 7 amino acids were discarded. The MANAFEST web application was used to identify antigen-specific clonotypes by comparing peptide-stimulated wells against reference wells and other culture wells. An FDR below 0.05, an odds ratio above 5, and a productive frequency above 0.1% in at least two of three replicate wells were required for clones to be considered positive. Cross-reactive clonotypes were defined as significantly expanded in both SARS-CoV-2 spike wells and at least one common cold coronavirus spike condition. Similarity between CDR3 sequences was evaluated in R version 3.6.1 using Levenshtein distances (stringdist) and unrooted phylogenetic trees (ape). The raw public data were reprocessed by TCRdb itself: fastp quality trimming at Q25, MiXCR clonotype calling, in-frame beta chains only. A single entry per CDR3 protein holds the most common genes and DNA from its merged rows. Here the V and J calls rest on TCRdb's processing, not on the authors' analysis. This sample comprises approximately 11,000 distinct CDR3 sequences, 25% of them detected only once. Around 25% of the sample belongs to the ten largest clones.

Read against the paper, the sample's treatment or condition label means: roughly ten-day PBMC culture with coronavirus spike peptide pools or control peptides (ViraFEST assay). The study used the ViraFEST assay, which expanded antigen-specific T cells with peptide pools and then identified expanded clonotypes by TCR sequencing. Positive SARS-CoV-2 PCR tests in the convalescent patients dated from March to December 2020, before Alpha, Beta and Delta variants emerged in the United States. Some 2 million PBMCs per well were cultured in IMDM with approximately 4.9% human AB serum and approximately 10 IU/ml IL-2, plus 10 ug/ml peptide pools. Half of the culture medium was replaced with fresh IL-2-containing medium on days 3 and 7. CD4+ T cells were isolated after roughly nine days of culture through negative selection using the EasySep CD4+ T cell isolation kit. Ficoll-Paque Plus gradient centrifugation was used to isolate PBMCs from whole blood, and the isolated PBMCs were then either used fresh or cryopreserved at -140C. Triplicate wells were generally used for each culture condition.

The sample is drawn from a study of vaccination and CD4 T cells after COVID-19 (dated by TCRdb to between 2022 and 2023). Concerning the study at large: Convalescent patients had a positive SARS-CoV-2 result on nasal swab PCR, and of these patients, nine had mild disease and one had severe disease. Post-vaccine blood samples were obtained a median of around 74 days after the second vaccine dose, with a range of about 14 to 250 days. In the convalescent cohort there were six males and four females, among whom were two Hispanic individuals, seven Caucasians, two Asians and one multiracial person. Culture stimuli were overlapping spike peptide pools from SARS-CoV-2 and from the common cold coronaviruses HCoV-NL63, HCoV-OC43 and HCoV-229E. In control cultures, a CEFX viral epitope pool was used as positive control, an HIV-1 Nef peptide pool was used as negative control, or no peptide was added. Post-COVID blood samples were collected from convalescent patients a median of around 100 days after diagnosis, with a range of about 30 to 161 days. Two doses of either the Pfizer-BioNTech BNT162b2 vaccine (n=8) or the Moderna mRNA-1273 vaccine (n=2) were administered to participants. The spike-specific CD4+ TCR repertoire was compared before and after mRNA vaccination in under 11 COVID-19 convalescent patients and a handful of infection-naive healthy vaccine recipients. Results and caveats for the whole study, not just this receptor: In convalescent patients, a median around 89% of post-vaccine SARS-CoV-2-reactive clones were detected only after vaccination, suggesting vaccine-specific priming. Nearly all vaccine-specific clones in convalescent patients (304 of 307) were mono-reactive for SARS-CoV-2 spike rather than cross-reactive with common cold coronaviruses. The study included relatively few convalescent patients and did not analyze early timepoints after natural infection. Although the median number of SARS-CoV-2-reactive clonotypes went up from roughly 19 after infection to more than 30 after vaccination, the increase was not significant.

The material was CD4+ T cells from blood, cultured in vitro, obtained after SARS-CoV-2 vaccination. The clonotype originates from a human donor who had recovered from COVID-19.

The CDR3 region: CASRGGLGNQPQHF. At the DNA level, the sequence is TGTGCCAGCAGAGGAGGGCTCGGCAATCAGCCCCAGCATTTT. The chain employs TRBV28 and TRBJ1-5; the D gene lacks a confident call. Spanning cysteine to phenylalanine, the CDR3 consists of 14 amino acids. Only the CDR3 DNA stays, 42 bases, in frame from base 1. The junction shows trimming of 6 bases on V and 2 bases on J, plus 11 bases between the germline ends. From a lookup of the germline V gene, CDR1 and CDR2 are MDHEN and SYDVKM.